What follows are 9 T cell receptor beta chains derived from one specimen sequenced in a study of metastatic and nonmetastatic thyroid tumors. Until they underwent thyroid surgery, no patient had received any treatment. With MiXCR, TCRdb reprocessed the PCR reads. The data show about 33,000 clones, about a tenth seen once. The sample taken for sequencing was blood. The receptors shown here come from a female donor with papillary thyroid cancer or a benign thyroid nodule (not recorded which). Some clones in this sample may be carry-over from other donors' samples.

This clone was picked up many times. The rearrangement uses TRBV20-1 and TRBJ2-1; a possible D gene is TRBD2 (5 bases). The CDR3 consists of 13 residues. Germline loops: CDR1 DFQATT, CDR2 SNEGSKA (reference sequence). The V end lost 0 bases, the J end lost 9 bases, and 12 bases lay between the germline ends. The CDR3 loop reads CSARDPGSGEQFF. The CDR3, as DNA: TGCAGTGCTAGAGACCCGGGAAGTGGTGAGCAGTTCTTC.

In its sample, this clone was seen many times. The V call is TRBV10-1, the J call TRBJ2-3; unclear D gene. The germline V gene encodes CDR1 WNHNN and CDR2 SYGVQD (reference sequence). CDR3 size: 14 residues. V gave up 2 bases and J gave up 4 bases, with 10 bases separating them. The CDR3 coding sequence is TGCGCCAGCAGTGAGGCAGGCGAGGCAGATACGCAGTATTTT. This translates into CASSEAGEADTQYF.

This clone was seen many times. DNA for the CDR3: TGTGCCAGCAGTTACGGACTTGGGACAGCGAACACCGGGGAGCTGTTTTTT. Its translation: CASSYGLGTANTGELFF. J is TRBJ2-2 and V is TRBV6-6; 7 bases line up with TRBD1. V was pared by 2 bases and J by 0 bases, with 6 bases of the junction left unmatched. This CDR3 has 17 residues. Looked up from germline, CDR1 is MNHNY and CDR2 is SVGAGI (reference sequence).

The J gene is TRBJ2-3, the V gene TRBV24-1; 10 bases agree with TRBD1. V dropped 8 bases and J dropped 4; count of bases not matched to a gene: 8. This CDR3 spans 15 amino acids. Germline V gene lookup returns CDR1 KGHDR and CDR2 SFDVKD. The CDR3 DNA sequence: TGTGCCACCAAATCAGGGACAGGGGATTCAGATACGCAGTATTTT. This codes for CATKSGTGDSDTQYF.

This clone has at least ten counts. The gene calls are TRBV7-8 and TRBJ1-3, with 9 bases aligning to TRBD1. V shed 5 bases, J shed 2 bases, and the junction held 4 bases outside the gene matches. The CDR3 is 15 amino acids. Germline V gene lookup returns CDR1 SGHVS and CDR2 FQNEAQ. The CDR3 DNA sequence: TGTGCCAGCAGCCAAGGACAGGGGCCTGGAAACACCATATATTTT. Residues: CASSQGQGPGNTIYF.

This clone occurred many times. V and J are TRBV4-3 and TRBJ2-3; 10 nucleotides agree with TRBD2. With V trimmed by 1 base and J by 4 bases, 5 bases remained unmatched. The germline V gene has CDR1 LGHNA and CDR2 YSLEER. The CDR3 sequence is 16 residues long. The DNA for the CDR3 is TGCGCCAGCAGCCAAGCTAGCGGGAGCCCCGCAGATACGCAGTATTTT. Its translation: CASSQASGSPADTQYF.

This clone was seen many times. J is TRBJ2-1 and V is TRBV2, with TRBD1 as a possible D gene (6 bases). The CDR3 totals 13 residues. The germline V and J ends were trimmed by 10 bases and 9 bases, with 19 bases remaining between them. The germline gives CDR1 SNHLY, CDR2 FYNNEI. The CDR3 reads CANRGDTFGEQFF. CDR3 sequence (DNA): TGTGCCAACAGAGGGGACACCTTCGGTGAGCAGTTCTTC.

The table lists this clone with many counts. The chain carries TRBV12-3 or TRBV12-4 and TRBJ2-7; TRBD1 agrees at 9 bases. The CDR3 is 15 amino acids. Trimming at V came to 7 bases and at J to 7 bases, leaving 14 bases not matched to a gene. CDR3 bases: TGTGCCAGCACCTCCACCCAACAGGGGGCGCGGGAGCAGTACTTC. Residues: CASTSTQQGAREQYF.

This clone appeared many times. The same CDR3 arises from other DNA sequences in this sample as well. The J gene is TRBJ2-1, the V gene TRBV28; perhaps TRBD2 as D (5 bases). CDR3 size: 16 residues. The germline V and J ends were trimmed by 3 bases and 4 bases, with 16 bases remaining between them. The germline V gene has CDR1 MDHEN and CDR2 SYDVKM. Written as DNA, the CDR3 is TGTGCCAGCAGTTTCCTTCTAGCAGGTTCGTACAATGAGCAGTTCTTC. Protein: CASSFLLAGSYNEQFF.